A single sample is the source of the 13 T cell receptor beta chains below, sequenced in a study of blood T cell repertoires in COVID-19. Sequencing was performed with immunoSEQ multiplex PCR; in TCRdb, only in-frame clones are kept and a portion is missing. Of 300,000 to 450,000 clones in the sample, more than 75% are singletons; the top ten hold less than 1.5%. Sample: PBMCs or T cells enriched from blood (not recorded which). Every receptor here comes from a woman aged 18-29 years who had recovered from COVID-19.

This rearrangement joins TRBV5-5 to TRBJ2-3; TRBD1 aligns across 11 bases. The CDR3 covers 16 residues. Per germline, CDR1 SGHKS and CDR2 YYEKEE (reference sequence). V was clipped by 2 bases and J by 3 bases; unmatched bases: 5. The CDR3 reads CASSFGQGARTDTQYF. The CDR3 nucleotides read TGTGCCAGCAGCTTCGGACAGGGGGCGCGTACAGATACGCAGTATTTT. The full variable domain, in which reference TRBV5-5 and TRBJ2-3 provide the parts outside the CDR3, is DAGVTQSPTHLIKTRGQQVTLRCSPISGHKSVSWYQQVLGQGPQFIFQYYEKEERGRGNFPDRFSARQFPNYSSELNVNALLLGDSALYLCASSFGQGARTDTQYFGPGTRLTVL.

This clone has a handful of counts. The chain uses TRBV23-1 and TRBJ1-1; 12 nucleotides align to TRBD1. TRBV23-1 is marked as an open reading frame, function uncertain. The CDR3 is 16 amino acids. V trimming: 10 bases; J trimming: 1 base; junction bases outside the gene matches: 10. The CDR3 sequence: CAILGDRGRENTEAFF. As DNA, the CDR3 is TGCGCCATCCTAGGGGACAGGGGGCGAGAGAACACTGAAGCTTTCTTT.

This chain joins TRBV7-9 and TRBJ1-3; perhaps TRBD1 as D (5 bases). Germline-derived CDR1 and CDR2 are SEHNR and FQNEAQ (reference sequence). The CDR3 contains 14 residues. V was shortened by 1 base and J by 4 bases, with 8 bases between the two germline ends. The DNA of the CDR3 is TGTGCCAGCAGCTTAGAAGGGGTCGGAAACACCATATATTTT. Its protein is CASSLEGVGNTIYF.

This clone was recorded only once. The chain uses TRBV27 and TRBJ1-5, with D tentatively TRBD1 (6 bases). This CDR3 has 13 residues. Trimming pared 4 bases from V and 6 bases from J, leaving 10 bases between. The germline gives CDR1 MNHEY, CDR2 SMNVEV (reference sequence). CDR3 sequence: CASSYGGGQPQHF. CDR3 in DNA: TGTGCCAGCAGTTATGGGGGCGGTCAGCCCCAGCATTTT.

This clone was recorded only once. The V gene is TRBV6-5, the J gene TRBJ2-5, with TRBD1 matching over 9 bases. This CDR3 has 16 residues. The J segment lost 5 bases and the V segment lost 0 bases, leaving 7 bases of the junction unmatched. The germline gives CDR1 MNHEY, CDR2 SVGAGI. CDR3 in amino acids: CASSYSGTGGWETQYF. The CDR3 region has the DNA TGTGCCAGCAGTTACTCGGGAACAGGGGGCTGGGAGACCCAGTACTTC.

This chain joins TRBV5-4 and TRBJ2-3; TRBD2 aligns across 12 bases. CDR3 length equals 18 residues. After removal of 4 bases from V and 6 bases from J, the junction contained 15 bases not matched to a gene. From germline, CDR1 is SGHNT and CDR2 YYREEE (reference sequence). CDR3 protein: CASSPGNLAGGPSDTQYF. The DNA of the CDR3 is TGTGCCAGCAGCCCCGGAAACCTAGCGGGGGGGCCATCGGATACGCAGTATTTT.

The chain recombines TRBV10-3 with TRBJ1-6; 8 bases match TRBD1. The CDR3 length is 16 residues. Germline loops: CDR1 ENHRY, CDR2 SYGVKD. J gave up 4 bases and V 4 bases, and 6 bases lay outside the gene matches. The CDR3 region is CAISGGQGVYNSPLHF. For the CDR3, the DNA is TGTGCCATCAGTGGTGGACAGGGCGTGTATAATTCACCCCTCCACTTT.

This chain links TRBV10-3 with TRBJ1-6; no definite D call. V gave up 0 bases and J gave up 0 bases, with 18 bases separating them. Germline V gene sequence: CDR1 ENHRY, CDR2 SYGVKD. The CDR3 extends over 20 amino acids. The CDR3 DNA follows: TGTGCCATCAGTGAGTCGACTGTGGAGGGTTTGAGCTCCTATAATTCACCCCTCCACTTT. Its translation is CAISESTVEGLSSYNSPLHF.

The chain carries TRBV7-3 and TRBJ2-1; 10 nucleotides match TRBD1. Per germline, CDR1 SGHTA and CDR2 FQGTGA. The CDR3 has 16 amino acids. With 4 bases clipped from V and 0 bases from J, the junction kept 3 bases outside the gene matches. CDR3 in DNA: TGTGCCAGCAGCTGGGGACAGGGGAGCTCCTACAATGAGCAGTTCTTC. Residues: CASSWGQGSSYNEQFF.

The chain joins TRBV7-3 to TRBJ2-5; a weak D match, TRBD2 (6 bases). Looked up from germline, CDR1 is SGHTA and CDR2 is FQGTGA. The ends were cut back, 5 bases at V and 5 bases at J, with 12 bases in the middle. The CDR3 totals 13 residues. The CDR3 region is CASSPLADETQYF. CDR3 DNA sequence: TGTGCCAGCAGCCCACTAGCTGACGAGACCCAGTACTTC.

The chain is built from TRBV5-1 and TRBJ2-1; tentative D call: TRBD1 (5 bases). The CDR3 covers 15 residues. Per the germline V gene, CDR1 is SGHRS and CDR2 is YFSETQ. Trimming took 4 bases from V and 0 from J, leaving 11 bases between them. CDR3 protein: CASSADSSSYNEQFF. As DNA, the CDR3 is TGCGCCAGCAGCGCCGACAGCAGCTCCTACAATGAGCAGTTCTTC.

The V and J genes are TRBV6-2 or TRBV6-3 and TRBJ2-1, with TRBD2 identical over 10 bases. V gave up 2 bases and J gave up 4 bases; unmatched junction bases: 2. This CDR3 spans 15 amino acids. Looked up from germline, CDR1 is MNHEY and CDR2 is SVGEGT. Here the CDR3 reads CASSYPSGRYNEQFF. For the CDR3, the DNA is TGTGCCAGCAGTTACCCTAGCGGGAGATACAATGAGCAGTTCTTC.

The chain joins TRBV9 to TRBJ1-2; D gene uncertain. CDR1 and CDR2 (germline): SGDLS, YYNGEE. CDR3 length: 14 residues. Trimming shortened V by 4 bases and J by 8 bases, and 18 bases separated the two germline ends. The CDR3 loop reads CASSSSGGLGGYTF. The CDR3 nucleotides are TGTGCCAGCAGCTCCTCGGGAGGGCTGGGCGGCTACACCTTC.